This T cell receptor beta chain was identified in a study of shared clonotypes between healthy human individuals. Data came from immunoSEQ multiplex PCR; TCRdb stores just in-frame clones and leaves some out. The sample has under 600,000 clones, around 97% seen once; the top ten hold around 0.057%. To note about this clone: Its antigen is still unknown.

The study, taken as a whole, reports: When compared with the clonotypes that were shared by all four sorted-subset donors, the non-shared clonotypes turned out to have lower generation probabilities.

Germline values: CDR1 SGHAT, CDR2 FQNNGV. With 3 bases clipped from V and 2 bases from J, the junction kept 3 bases outside the gene matches. CDR3 length: 15 residues. The chain is built from TRBV11-2 and TRBJ2-3; 9 bases line up with TRBD2. This TCR was recovered from a woman aged 25 to 39 in good health. Specimen: naive CD4+ T cells sorted from blood. As to subset: CD45RA+ positively selected. This chain's CDR3 is CASSFTSGYTDTQYF. The CDR3, as DNA: TGTGCCAGCAGCTTCACTAGCGGGTACACAGATACGCAGTATTTT. The variable domain in full, with the rest retrieved from reference TRBV11-2 and TRBJ2-3, is EAGVAQSPRYKIIEKRQSVAFWCNPISGHATLYWYQQILGQGPKLLIQFQNNGVVDDSQLPKDRFSAERLKGVDSTLKIQPAKLEDSAVYLCASSFTSGYTDTQYFGPGTRLTVL.